This paragraph covers one T cell receptor beta chain sequence. These data originate in a study of identical twins. CDR3 length: 16 residues. The germline V gene has CDR1 MNHEY and CDR2 SMNVEV (reference sequence). The V gene lost 3 bases and the J gene lost 2 bases, with 17 bases spanning the gap. TCRdb processed the 5' RACE reads anew with MiXCR; each CDR3 protein has one entry. In the table there are 1.5 million to 2 million distinct CDR3 sequences, less than 35% of which are singletons. The sample comprised cord blood. This sequence was found in a newborn girl in good health. This sequence joins TRBV27 and TRBJ2-7, with D perhaps TRBD2 (5 bases). DNA of the CDR3: TGTGCCAGCAGTTTCTCCCCTGCGGGTCACACCTACGAGCAGTACTTC. Its translation: CASSFSPAGHTYEQYF.